Listed below are T cell receptor beta chains from one sample, sequenced in a study of cytomegalovirus exposure and HLA in healthy donors. Here immunoSEQ multiplex PCR was the method, and the copy in TCRdb shows in-frame clones only, minus some. Among more than 100,000 clones listed, about three fifths were seen once. Input material: PBMCs. These TCRs come from a man aged 35-49 years in good health and CMV-seropositive. Both conserved end residues are part of each CDR3. D genes are given only for firm matches. Size is stated for part of the rows, as once, few or many counts, or as a class when the clone is expanded.

d_call clone_size j_call v_call cdr3_aa cdr3_nt
TRBD1 - TRBJ1-4 TRBV7-3 CASSQQQGGKLFF TGTGCCAGCAGCCAACAACAGGGGGGAAAACTGTTTTTT
TRBD2 - TRBJ2-1 TRBV5-1 CASGASGYNEQFF TGCGCCAGCGGGGCTAGCGGTTACAATGAGCAGTTCTTC
TRBD1 - TRBJ2-1 TRBV11-2 CASSLSDRGDEQFF TGTGCCAGCAGCTTATCCGACAGGGGAGATGAGCAGTTCTTC
- - TRBJ1-4 TRBV7-9 CASSQRSGVEKLFF TGTGCCAGCAGCCAGCGATCGGGGGTTGAAAAACTGTTTTTT
- few TRBJ2-2 TRBV5-1 CASSGGATTGELFF TGCGCCAGCAGCGGCGGGGCCACAACCGGGGAGCTGTTTTTT
TRBD1 - TRBJ2-3 TRBV29-1 CSVDRGQRTDTQYF TGCAGCGTTGATCGGGGACAGAGGACAGATACGCAGTATTTT
TRBD2 - TRBJ2-7 TRBV6-1 CASSGRTSGGLWEQYF TGTGCCAGCAGTGGCCGGACTAGCGGGGGATTATGGGAGCAGTACTTC
TRBD2 - TRBJ2-7 TRBV5-6 CASSLASGNDEQYF TGTGCCAGCAGCTTGGCCAGCGGGAACGACGAGCAGTACTTC
TRBD1 few TRBJ2-7 TRBV6-5 CASSYSFGTGSYEQYF TGTGCCAGCAGTTATTCATTCGGGACAGGGTCGTACGAGCAGTACTTC
TRBD2 - TRBJ2-5 TRBV6-5 CASRRAGVGQETQYF TGTGCCAGCAGACGAGCGGGAGTGGGGCAAGAGACCCAGTACTTC
- - TRBJ2-7 TRBV19 CASSMSREDEQYF TGTGCCAGTAGTATGTCCAGGGAAGACGAGCAGTACTTC
TRBD1 - TRBJ1-2 TRBV6-6 CASSIQGANYGYTF TGTGCCAGCAGTATACAGGGGGCTAACTATGGCTACACCTTC
- once TRBJ2-5 TRBV9 CASSVSGTLPPAETQYF TGTGCCAGCAGCGTGAGCGGAACGCTCCCCCCGGCGGAGACCCAGTACTTC
- - TRBJ1-1 TRBV10-3 CAISDAGQPNTEAFF TGTGCCATCAGTGACGCCGGACAGCCGAACACTGAAGCTTTCTTT
- - TRBJ2-4 TRBV5-1 CASSLEPSVRTRTKNIQYF TGCGCCAGCAGCTTGGAACCCTCGGTTCGGACAAGGACCAAAAACATTCAGTACTTC
TRBD1 - TRBJ1-4 TRBV5-4 CASSLASGTGGEKLFF TGTGCCAGCAGCTTGGCTTCTGGGACAGGGGGTGAAAAACTGTTTTTT
- few TRBJ1-3 TRBV7-2 CASRPRQNSGNTIYF TGTGCCAGCCGTCCGAGACAGAACTCTGGAAACACCATATATTTT
- - TRBJ1-3 TRBV28 CASRSSRLGGNTIYF TGTGCCAGCAGGAGCTCCCGGTTGGGCGGAAACACCATATATTTT
TRBD1 few TRBJ1-4 TRBV13 CASSLRAVGTVF TGTGCCAGCAGCTTAAGGGCGGTTGGGACAGTTTTT
TRBD1 - TRBJ2-7 TRBV29-1 CSVGQPYEQYF TGCAGCGTGGGACAGCCCTACGAGCAGTACTTC
TRBD2 - TRBJ2-7 TRBV29-1 CSASPAGDTYEQYF TGCAGCGCCTCCCCGGCGGGGGATACCTACGAGCAGTACTTC
TRBD1 - TRBJ2-7 TRBV30 CAWSGGTGVSYEQYF TGTGCCTGGAGCGGTGGGACAGGGGTTTCCTACGAGCAGTACTTC
- - TRBJ2-6 TRBV2 CASYRSHSGANVLTF TGTGCCAGCTACAGGAGTCACTCTGGGGCCAACGTCCTGACTTTC
- few TRBJ1-1 TRBV5-8 CASSQRGMNTEAFF TGTGCCAGCAGCCAGAGAGGTATGAACACTGAAGCTTTCTTT
- few TRBJ1-5 TRBV27 CASSFRGRRSNQPQHF TGTGCCAGCAGTTTCCGGGGGAGGCGTAGCAATCAGCCCCAGCATTTT
- - TRBJ2-1 TRBV6-5 CASSYSTSGYNEQFF TGTGCCAGCAGTTACTCGACAAGCGGCTACAATGAGCAGTTCTTC
TRBD1 - TRBJ2-1 TRBV28 CASRIRGLEQFF TGTGCCAGCAGAATCAGGGGGCTGGAGCAGTTCTTC
TRBD2 - TRBJ2-7 TRBV19 CASSTPGTSGGYEQYF TGTGCCAGTAGTACCCCTGGGACTAGCGGGGGCTACGAGCAGTACTTC
- - TRBJ1-1 TRBV7-3 CASSLYPGNTEAFF TGTGCCAGCAGCTTATACCCCGGGAACACTGAAGCTTTCTTT
TRBD2 - TRBJ2-3 TRBV6-1 CASSRLAGGEDTQYF TGTGCCAGCAGCAGACTAGCGGGGGGCGAAGATACGCAGTATTTT
- - TRBJ2-5 TRBV28 CTSRGLVEETQYF TGTACCAGCAGAGGTCTAGTTGAGGAGACCCAGTACTTC
- - TRBJ1-1 TRBV9 CASSAGSALMNTEAFF TGTGCCAGCAGCGCCGGGTCAGCCCTAATGAACACTGAAGCTTTCTTT
TRBD1 - TRBJ2-7 TRBV19 CASSRQGNPYEQYF TGTGCCAGTAGTCGACAGGGGAACCCTTACGAGCAGTACTTC
TRBD1 - TRBJ1-4 TRBV19 CASSAGTGNEAGADEKLFF TGTGCCAGTAGTGCCGGGACAGGGAATGAGGCTGGAGCTGATGAAAAACTGTTTTTT
TRBD1 - TRBJ1-1 TRBV11-2 CASSFGLLGTGGFGTEAFF TGTGCCAGCAGCTTCGGCCTTTTAGGGACAGGGGGCTTCGGCACTGAAGCTTTCTTT
- - TRBJ2-7 TRBV5-5 CASSGQNRYEQYF TGTGCCAGCAGCGGACAGAACCGCTACGAGCAGTACTTC
- - TRBJ2-7 TRBV7-2 CASSYLGAAYEQYF TGTGCCAGCAGCTACCTAGGGGCCGCTTACGAGCAGTACTTC
TRBD2 - TRBJ2-3 TRBV5-1 CASSLIAGGTSSTDTQYF TGCGCCAGCAGCTTGATAGCGGGGGGTACTTCTAGCACAGATACGCAGTATTTT
- - TRBJ2-5 TRBV5-1 CASSLGQFQETQYF TGCGCCAGCAGCTTAGGACAGTTCCAAGAGACCCAGTACTTC
- - TRBJ1-1 TRBV6-5 CASSLSVNTEAFF TGTGCCAGCAGTCTCAGCGTGAACACTGAAGCTTTCTTT
TRBD2 - TRBJ2-5 TRBV7-8 CASSAGLAGVAGETQYF TGTGCCAGCAGCGCCGGACTAGCGGGAGTGGCAGGAGAGACCCAGTACTTC
TRBD1 - TRBJ2-4 TRBV5-4 CASSLGRDRVTLAKNIQYF TGTGCCAGCAGCTTGGGCCGGGACAGGGTTACACTAGCCAAAAACATTCAGTACTTC